The 3 T cell receptor beta chains below all came from one sample that was sequenced in a study of T cells in women clearing cervical HPV infection. Method: immunoSEQ multiplex PCR; TCRdb's copy keeps in-frame clones and lacks some. The sample data list about 23,000 clones. Source material: blood buffy coat. The receptors were gathered from a woman aged 18 to 69 with a cervical HPV16 infection that either progressed to CIN3+ or cleared (not recorded which).

Of note for this clone: Read coverage stops 3 residues before the CDR3 terminus; the germline J gene supplies the remainder. V is TRBV5-1 and J is TRBJ2-1, with 7 bases lining up with TRBD1. With 4 bases clipped from V and 2 bases from J, the junction kept 6 bases outside the gene matches. Germline V gene sequence: CDR1 SGHRS, CDR2 YFSETQ. This CDR3 is 15 amino acids long. CDR3 amino acids: CASSRSQGAYNEQFF. Partial CDR3 DNA: TGCGCCAGCAGCCGCAGTCAGGGGGCCTACAATGAG.

The DNA read from the CDR3 is TGTGCCAGCAGCTTAATTTTCCCATACGAG. Its protein is CASSLIFPYE. The full CDR3 reads CASSLIFPYEQYF. The gene calls are TRBV11-2 and TRBJ2-7; no definite D call. From the germline J gene comes the end of the CDR3, since the read stops 3 residues before it. Germline V gives CDR1 SGHAT, CDR2 FQNNGV. Trimming shortened V by 2 bases and J by 4 bases, and 9 bases separated the two germline ends. CDR3 size: 13 residues.

Comment on this clone: Read coverage stops 3 residues before the CDR3 terminus; the germline J gene supplies the remainder. The chain uses TRBV19 and TRBJ2-1; TRBD1 matches at 7 bases. V lost 8 bases, J lost 5 bases, and 9 bases stayed unmatched. The CDR3 spans 14 residues. Looked up from germline, CDR1 is LNHDA and CDR2 is SQIVND (reference sequence). The CDR3 loop is CASSTGTENNEQFF. The covered CDR3 bases are TGTGCCAGTTCAACCGGGACAGAGAACAATGAG.